Below are 28 T cell receptor beta chains sequenced from a single sample in a study of blood T cell repertoires in COVID-19. The data were produced by immunoSEQ multiplex PCR, yet TCRdb's version contains in-frame clones alone and is incomplete. The data show hundreds of thousands of clones, 88% seen once. What was sequenced was PBMCs or T cells enriched from blood (not recorded which). These receptors were obtained from a woman aged 55-70 years in a cohort exposed to, infected with or recovered from COVID-19 (not recorded which).

The chain links TRBV28 to TRBJ2-3; 8 bases are shared with TRBD1. The CDR3 consists of 16 residues. Germline V lookup: CDR1 MDHEN, CDR2 SYDVKM. Unmatched junction bases numbered 11, after V lost 5 bases and J lost 4 bases. In DNA, the CDR3 is TGTGCCAGCAGTAGACCCGGGACAGGTAACGCAGATACGCAGTATTTT. This encodes CASSRPGTGNADTQYF. The full variable domain, with the rest looked up from reference TRBV28 and TRBJ2-3, is DVKVTQSSRYLVKRTGEKVFLECVQDMDHENMFWYRQDPGLGLRLIYFSYDVKMKEKGDIPEGYSVSREKKERFSLILESASTNQTSMYLCASSRPGTGNADTQYFGPGTRLTVL.

The rearrangement uses TRBV24-1 and TRBJ2-2; 7 positions match TRBD1. Germline loops: CDR1 KGHDR, CDR2 SFDVKD. Unmatched junction bases numbered 6, after V lost 2 bases and J lost 7 bases. This CDR3 spans 15 amino acids. The CDR3 DNA reads as TGTGCCACCAGTGATTCCGGGACAGTCGGCGGGGAGCTGTTTTTT. Translation: CATSDSGTVGGELFF.

The rearrangement uses TRBV6-5 and TRBJ1-1, with 9 nucleotides matching TRBD1. The CDR3 is 14 amino acids. The V gene's germline CDR1 is MNHEY and CDR2 SVGAGI. J was trimmed by 3 bases and V by 5 bases; bases with no gene match: 4. In nucleotides, the CDR3 is TGTGCCAGCAGTCTTGGACAGGGGCACACTGAAGCTTTCTTT. It codes for CASSLGQGHTEAFF.

V gene TRBV19 combines with J gene TRBJ2-5; TRBD1 agrees at 7 bases. The V gene's germline CDR1 is LNHDA and CDR2 SQIVND (reference sequence). The CDR3 runs to 16 residues. V was clipped by 7 bases and J by 0 bases; unmatched bases: 11. CDR3 nucleotides: TGTGCCAGTAATCCGGGACAGACAAAGTACCAAGAGACCCAGTACTTC. It is translated as CASNPGQTKYQETQYF.

V is TRBV11-2 and J is TRBJ1-3; D remains unclear. The germline CDR1 and CDR2 sequences are SGHAT and FQNNGV. The CDR3 sequence is 17 residues long. Trimming stripped 5 bases from V and 0 bases from J, with 17 bases between. The CDR3 DNA sequence: TGTGCCAGCAGCCGAAACGGTGCCGTCGACTCTGGAAACACCATATATTTT. It is translated as CASSRNGAVDSGNTIYF.

V is TRBV9 and J is TRBJ2-1; 10 nucleotides match TRBD2. V was clipped by 3 bases and J by 7 bases; unmatched bases: 10. Germline V CDR1 and CDR2: SGDLS, YYNGEE. This CDR3 is built from 16 residues. The CDR3 loop is CASSAPGLAGVNEQFF. Here the CDR3 DNA reads TGTGCCAGCAGCGCCCCGGGGCTAGCGGGAGTAAATGAGCAGTTCTTC.

V usage is TRBV4-1 and J usage is TRBJ1-5, with TRBD1 as a possible D gene (6 bases). Germline V gene lookup returns CDR1 MGHRA and CDR2 YSYEKL. The CDR3 contains 14 residues. V was shortened by 4 bases and J by 5 bases, with 12 bases between the two germline ends. As DNA, the CDR3 is TGCGCCAGCAGCCCCATGGACAGAGATCAGCCCCAGCATTTT. Encoded protein: CASSPMDRDQPQHF.

V and J are TRBV24-1 and TRBJ2-5, with 7 nucleotides matching TRBD2. CDR3 size: 14 residues. Germline loops: CDR1 KGHDR, CDR2 SFDVKD. V shed 5 bases, J shed 1 base, and the junction held 3 bases outside the gene matches. CDR3 DNA: TGTGCCACCAGTGGTCGACTAGCCCAAGAGACCCAGTACTTC. It codes for CATSGRLAQETQYF.

The genes are TRBV14 and TRBJ2-1, with TRBD2 as a possible D gene (5 bases). The V gene lost 0 bases and the J gene lost 11 bases, with 11 bases spanning the gap. CDR3 length: 13 amino acids. Germline CDR1 SGHDN, CDR2 FVKESK. The CDR3 reads CASSQDLRGKQFF. CDR3 bases: TGTGCCAGCAGCCAAGATCTCCGGGGAAAGCAGTTCTTC.

This clone was seen once. The chain has TRBV7-2 and TRBJ2-7, with 13 bases lining up with TRBD2. V dropped 4 bases and J dropped 2; count of bases not matched to a gene: 2. CDR1 and CDR2 (germline): SGHTA, FQGNSA. There are 15 residues in the CDR3. The CDR3 here is CASSYGLAGAYEQYF. The DNA for the CDR3 is TGTGCCAGCAGCTATGGACTAGCGGGGGCCTACGAGCAGTACTTC.

The chain joins TRBV2 to TRBJ2-7; 11 bases agree with TRBD1. With 6 bases clipped from V and 7 bases from J, the junction kept 2 bases outside the gene matches. CDR1 SNHLY and CDR2 FYNNEI come from the germline V gene. The CDR3 has 12 residues. CDR3 bases: TGTGCCAGCAGCCGGGACAGGGGGGAGCAGTACTTC. It yields the protein CASSRDRGEQYF.

The chain carries TRBV5-4 and TRBJ1-5; D remains unclear. V was pared by 0 bases and J by 0 bases, with 7 bases between. Germline V gene lookup returns CDR1 SGHNT and CDR2 YYREEE (reference sequence). This CDR3 has 15 residues. In DNA form, the CDR3 reads TGTGCCAGCAGCTTGGGAGGGCATAGCAATCAGCCCCAGCATTTT. Translated, it gives CASSLGGHSNQPQHF.

This clone has a single count. The rearrangement links TRBV28 to TRBJ2-7, with 7 bases lining up with TRBD2. Germline V gene sequence: CDR1 MDHEN, CDR2 SYDVKM. V was clipped by 3 bases and J by 2 bases; unmatched bases: 10. There are 16 residues in the CDR3. CDR3 sequence: CASSFLWASGTYEQYF. For the CDR3, the DNA is TGTGCCAGCAGTTTTTTATGGGCTAGCGGAACCTACGAGCAGTACTTC.

The rearrangement links TRBV2 to TRBJ1-2; D unresolved. The V gene's germline CDR1 is SNHLY and CDR2 FYNNEI. The CDR3 contains 12 residues. V gave up 3 bases and J gave up 4 bases, with 6 bases separating them. The CDR3, as DNA: TGTGCCAGCAGTGAGTCAGGCTATGGCTACACCTTC. Translated, it gives CASSESGYGYTF.

The chain employs TRBV6-5 and TRBJ2-1; the D gene is possibly TRBD2 (6 bases). Germline V gene sequence: CDR1 MNHEY, CDR2 SVGAGI. The CDR3 is 14 residues long. The V and J ends lost 7 bases and 9 bases respectively, with 19 bases between them. The CDR3 DNA is TGTGCCAGCACGGGGGAACTCGCGAACAGTGAGCAGTTCTTC. This translates into CASTGELANSEQFF.

The chain carries TRBV5-1 and TRBJ2-3; TRBD1 aligns across 11 bases. Germline CDR1 reads SGHRS; CDR2 reads YFSETQ. Losses at the gene ends were 3 bases for V and 3 bases for J; bases not matched to a gene: 6. The CDR3 extends over 16 amino acids. CDR3 region: CASSYTGTGGTDTQYF. DNA of the CDR3: TGCGCCAGCAGCTACACCGGGACAGGGGGTACAGATACGCAGTATTTT.

As concerns this clone: Its ends do not fully match the called genes, so a read error is possible. The chain uses TRBV19 and TRBJ2-7; 8 nucleotides align to TRBD1. The CDR3 is 13 amino acids. Germline loops: CDR1 LNHDA, CDR2 SQIVND (reference sequence). The CDR3 loop is CASSIDLTGEQYF. For the CDR3, the DNA is TGTGCCAGTAGTATAGATCTGACAGGGGAGCAGTACTTT.

V is TRBV24-1 and J is TRBJ2-1, with 9 nucleotides matching TRBD1. J was trimmed by 10 bases and V by 4 bases; bases with no gene match: 13. The CDR3 extends over 16 amino acids. CDR1 is KGHDR and CDR2 is SFDVKD in the germline V gene. CDR3 protein: CATSEGTGGTDEEQFF. As DNA, the CDR3 is TGTGCCACCAGTGAGGGTACAGGGGGCACTGACGAGGAGCAGTTCTTC.

This clone occurred once. The chain couples TRBV3-1 (or the pseudogene TRBV3-2) to TRBJ2-1, with 8 nucleotides matching TRBD2. This CDR3 is 17 amino acids long. Trimming cost V 1 base and J 7 bases; bases outside gene matches: 12. Germline V lookup: CDR1 LGHDT, CDR2 YNNKEL (reference sequence). CDR3 protein: CASSQVPRGGMWNEQFF. CDR3 nucleotide sequence: TGTGCCAGCAGCCAAGTTCCTCGCGGGGGGATGTGGAATGAGCAGTTCTTC.

This clone was seen just once. V is TRBV6-5 and J is TRBJ1-5; 10 nucleotides line up with TRBD1. Germline assignment: CDR1 MNHEY and CDR2 SVGAGI. There are 14 residues in the CDR3. The junction had 3 bases not matched to a gene; V was cut back by 4 bases and J by 6 bases. The CDR3 nucleotides read TGTGCCAGCAGTTCGGACAGGGGGGTTCAGCCCCAGCATTTT. Its translation: CASSSDRGVQPQHF.

The chain joins TRBV11-1 to TRBJ2-5, with D perhaps TRBD2 (5 bases). This CDR3 has 15 amino acids. Germline-derived CDR1 and CDR2 are SGHAT and FQDESV (reference sequence). The germline V and J ends were trimmed by 1 base and 4 bases, with 13 bases remaining between them. In nucleotides, the CDR3 is TGTGCCAGCAGCTTAGGCGGCAGAGCGGTAGAGACCCAGTACTTC. It encodes CASSLGGRAVETQYF.

This clone appeared once. The chain recombines TRBV6-5 with TRBJ2-1; the match to TRBD2 covers 8 bases. The length of the CDR3 is 15 residues. The germline V gene has CDR1 MNHEY and CDR2 SVGAGI. After removal of 6 bases from V and 1 base from J, the junction contained 5 bases not matched to a gene. The CDR3 sequence: CASSPGGRSYNEQFF. Written as DNA, the CDR3 is TGTGCCAGCAGCCCGGGAGGGAGATCCTACAATGAGCAGTTCTTC.

The chain has TRBV27 and TRBJ2-3; 8 bases are shared with TRBD2. CDR1 is MNHEY, CDR2 SMNVEV, per germline (reference sequence). The V gene end was trimmed by 2 bases and the J gene end by 3 bases; junction bases not matched to a gene: 7. The CDR3 runs to 16 residues. The CDR3 DNA follows: TGTGCCAGCAGTTTAGGGAGCGGGAGCAGAACAGATACGCAGTATTTT. Protein sequence: CASSLGSGSRTDTQYF.

The chain links TRBV10-2 to TRBJ1-1; weak D call: TRBD1 (5 bases). The length of the CDR3 is 15 residues. The V gene lost 3 bases and the J gene lost 0 bases, with 11 bases spanning the gap. Germline V lookup: CDR1 WSHSY, CDR2 SAAADI. CDR3 DNA sequence: TGCGCCAGCAGTGATGGGGCAGCCATGAACACTGAAGCTTTCTTT. Its protein is CASSDGAAMNTEAFF.

The chain is built from TRBV28 and TRBJ2-5; D gene uncertain. Germline V lookup: CDR1 MDHEN, CDR2 SYDVKM. The CDR3 is made up of 13 amino acids. The V gene lost 9 bases and the J gene lost 2 bases, with 13 bases spanning the gap. The CDR3: CASRTGAQETQYF. DNA of the CDR3: TGTGCCAGTAGAACGGGTGCTCAAGAGACCCAGTACTTC.

This rearrangement joins TRBV12-3 or TRBV12-4 to TRBJ2-5; perhaps TRBD1 as D (5 bases). V was clipped by 6 bases and J by 7 bases, with 9 bases between them. This CDR3 contains 11 residues. The CDR3 sequence: CASSLQGTQYF. The CDR3 DNA sequence: TGTGCCAGCAGCCTTCAGGGGACCCAGTACTTC.

This clone occurred once. The rearrangement uses TRBV7-2 and TRBJ2-1; tentative D call: TRBD2 (5 bases). Per the germline V gene, CDR1 is SGHTA and CDR2 is FQGNSA. V gave up 5 bases and J gave up 3 bases, with 14 bases separating them. The CDR3 consists of 15 residues. CDR3 amino acids: CASSPPSGDYNEQFF. CDR3 nucleotides: TGTGCCAGCAGCCCTCCGTCCGGGGACTACAATGAGCAGTTCTTC.

The chain joins TRBV3-1 (or the pseudogene TRBV3-2) to TRBJ2-7, with TRBD1 identical over 7 bases. Per the germline V gene, CDR1 is LGHDT and CDR2 is YNNKEL (reference sequence). Trimming took 6 bases from V and 1 from J; bases not matched to a gene: 3. The CDR3 loop spans 13 amino acids. The CDR3 DNA reads TGTGCCAGCAGTAGGGGGCGATCCTACGAGCAGTACTTC. Encoded protein: CASSRGRSYEQYF.